The sample holds a few counts of the clone carrying this T cell receptor beta chain. The data were taken from a study of human T cells and chemical hapten exposure. Individual cDNA molecules in this library carried unique molecular identifiers. TCRdb re-called the RACE reads through MiXCR, storing one row per CDR3 protein. The table includes around 130,000 distinct CDR3 sequences, 8.5% to 9.5% detected once. Documented time point: healthy volunteer bleed at 2 weeks. The study extracted total RNA from unfractionated whole blood. Sequencing was done on a sample of whole blood. The TCR sequence derives from a male donor in good health. Some clones in this sample may be carry-over from other donors' samples.

The CDR3 region is CSARDVGQGRDQPQHF. The CDR3 DNA is TGCAGTGCTAGAGATGTAGGCCAGGGGAGGGATCAGCCCCAGCATTTT. This rearrangement joins TRBV20-1 to TRBJ1-5; D may be TRBD1 (6 bases). Trimming left V 0 bases short and J 5 bases short, with 17 bases between. The CDR3 spans 16 residues. The germline V gene encodes CDR1 DFQATT and CDR2 SNEGSKA (reference sequence).